The clone carrying this T cell receptor (beta chain) came up many times. This specimen comes from a study of human T cells and chemical hapten exposure. Study context: Per-sample TCR yield variability stemmed mainly from small pooled library volume differences.

TCRdb redid the calling of the RACE reads with MiXCR, one entry per CDR3 protein. Of approximately 71,000 distinct CDR3 sequences listed, over 8.5% are singletons. Specified time point: patch test 3, about 24 weeks after DPC sensitization. Treatment noted: therapeutic diphenylcyclopropenone sensitization with weekly scalp DPC. Donors were 18 to 70-year-old alopecia patients suitable for DPC. The V gene end was trimmed by 0 bases and the J gene end by 10 bases; junction bases not matched to a gene: 5. The CDR3 has 14 residues. The sample here was whole blood, taken in connection with sensitization to the hapten diphenylcyclopropenone (DPC). This TCR was recovered from a woman in her forties or fifties with alopecia areata. Some clones in this sample may be carry-over from other donors' samples. The J gene is TRBJ2-3, the V gene TRBV12-3 or TRBV12-4, with 9 bases aligning to TRBD2. The CDR3 reads CASSLASGGRAQYF. The CDR3 DNA is TGTGCCAGCAGTTTAGCCTCTGGCGGGAGGGCGCAGTATTTT.